What follows are 17 T cell receptor beta chains derived from one specimen sequenced in a study of T cell repertoires in cytomegalovirus infection. MiXCR, applied by TCRdb to the reads, yields one record per CDR3 protein. The profile covers 490,000 or so distinct CDR3 sequences, with about 10% appearing a single time and 9.5% to 13% taken by the ten largest. Sequenced input: PBMCs. The receptors here all came from a human donor in good health (CMV status not recorded). Some clones in this sample may be carry-over from other donors' samples.

This clonotype was picked up many times. The chain recombines TRBV19 with TRBJ2-1; TRBD2 matches 13 bases. Germline-derived CDR1 and CDR2 are LNHDA and SQIVND (reference sequence). The CDR3 sequence is 20 residues long. Trimming removed 3 bases from V and 2 bases from J; junction bases left unmatched: 13. CDR3 protein: CASSMWRRTSGSGTYNEQFF. CDR3 DNA: TGTGCCAGTAGTATGTGGCGGAGGACTAGCGGGAGCGGGACCTACAATGAGCAGTTCTTC.

The chain carries TRBV5-6 and TRBJ2-5; 7 nucleotides align to TRBD2. V dropped 7 bases and J dropped 4; count of bases not matched to a gene: 7. CDR3 size: 13 residues. The germline CDR1 and CDR2 sequences are SGHDT and YYEEEE. The CDR3 loop reads CASGGGFGETQYF. The CDR3 coding sequence is TGTGCCAGCGGGGGGGGGTTCGGAGAGACCCAGTACTTC.

This chain joins TRBV20-1 and TRBJ1-4, with 7 bases that match TRBD1. The CDR3 contains 14 residues. The ends lost 1 base at V and 4 bases at J; junction bases unmatched: 3. From germline, CDR1 is DFQATT and CDR2 SNEGSKA (reference sequence). Here the CDR3 reads CSARGQGYNEKLFF. The CDR3 nucleotides are TGCAGTGCTAGAGGACAGGGATATAATGAAAAACTGTTTTTT.

Only a few counts were recorded for this clonotype. This rearrangement joins TRBV12-3 or TRBV12-4 to TRBJ1-6, with D possibly matching TRBD1 (6 bases). This CDR3 spans 15 amino acids. The ends were cut back, 2 bases at V and 6 bases at J, with 11 bases in the middle. CDR3 residues: CASSLRGMSNSPLHF. The DNA of the CDR3 is TGTGCCAGCAGTTTAAGGGGGATGAGTAATTCACCCCTCCACTTT.

In its sample, this clonotype was seen many times. This sequence joins TRBV5-4 and TRBJ1-1; 7 bases align to TRBD1. The CDR3 is 15 residues long. CDR1 is SGHNT and CDR2 is YYREEE in the germline V gene (reference sequence). V dropped 4 bases and J dropped 3; count of bases not matched to a gene: 9. CDR3 loop: CASSADLGGYTEAFF. For the CDR3, the DNA is TGTGCCAGCAGCGCCGATCTAGGGGGCTACACTGAAGCTTTCTTT.

J is TRBJ2-1 and V is TRBV4-1, with 7 bases that match TRBD2. The ends lost 1 base at V and 0 bases at J; junction bases unmatched: 12. Germline CDR1 reads MGHRA; CDR2 reads YSYEKL. The CDR3 extends over 19 amino acids. The CDR3 DNA follows: TGCGCCAGCAGCCAAGTACGGGGGGAGGGCGGGAGCTCCTACAATGAGCAGTTCTTC. Its translation: CASSQVRGEGGSSYNEQFF.

This clonotype has more than one count but fewer than ten. This clone may be a read error of a much larger clone one base away. The chain couples TRBV11-3 to TRBJ2-3; 8 nucleotides align to TRBD1. CDR1 and CDR2 from the germline V gene are SGHNT and YENEEA. CDR3 size: 15 residues. CDR3 nucleotides: TGTGTCAGCTCGGAATTTACAGGGGGTTCCGATACGCAGTATTTT. Amino acid sequence: CVSSEFTGGSDTQYF.

The chain joins TRBV5-1 to TRBJ2-2, with D perhaps given as TRBD1 or TRBD2 (5 bases each). The CDR3 contains 13 residues. V shed 3 bases and J shed 7 bases, with 10 bases lying between them. CDR1 SGHRS and CDR2 YFSETQ come from the germline V gene. Written as DNA, the CDR3 is TGCGCCAGCAGCTGGTGGGGGAGCGGGGAGCTGTTTTTT. The encoded protein is CASSWWGSGELFF.

This clonotype was recorded at least ten times. The V gene is TRBV6-1, the J gene TRBJ2-1; 11 bases are shared with TRBD2. Trimming at V came to 6 bases and at J to 10 bases, leaving 11 bases not matched to a gene. This CDR3 is built from 15 residues. CDR1 is MNHNS, CDR2 SASEGT, per germline. CDR3 in amino acids: CASSILAGGSSEQFF. Written as DNA, the CDR3 is TGTGCCAGCAGCATCCTAGCGGGAGGCTCCAGCGAGCAGTTCTTC.

This clonotype was recorded only once. One end of the junction fails to match germline, which may point to a read error. This chain links TRBV7-3 with TRBJ1-6; D might be TRBD1 (6 bases). The CDR3 runs to 14 residues. Germline values: CDR1 SGHTA, CDR2 FQGTGA. DNA of the CDR3: TGTGCCAGCAGCCCGACAGGAGGAGGGTCACACCTCCACTTT. It is translated as CASSPTGGGSHLHF.

The table lists this clonotype with many counts. V is TRBV11-1 and J is TRBJ2-7; 9 nucleotides line up with TRBD1. The V gene's germline CDR1 is SGHAT and CDR2 FQDESV (reference sequence). The V gene end was trimmed by 5 bases and the J gene end by 5 bases; junction bases not matched to a gene: 7. The CDR3 covers 14 residues. The chain's CDR3 is CASSQGQGRHEQYF. The DNA of the CDR3 is TGTGCCAGCAGCCAAGGACAGGGGCGGCACGAGCAGTACTTC.

This clonotype was observed at least ten times. This chain connects TRBV27 to TRBJ2-7; D may be TRBD1 (6 bases). This CDR3 is 14 amino acids long. V lost 8 bases and J lost 4, with 18 bases in between. CDR1 and CDR2 (germline): MNHEY, SMNVEV (reference sequence). This CDR3 reads CASRLRGSPYEQYF. CDR3 nucleotides: TGTGCCAGCCGCTTAAGGGGGAGTCCGTACGAGCAGTACTTC.

This clonotype was counted ten times or more. CDR3 DNA: TGTGCCAGCAGTTTATCGCACGCAGGGGAGCAGTTCTTC. Translated: CASSLSHAGEQFF. The gene calls are TRBV27 and TRBJ2-1, with D perhaps matching TRBD1 (5 bases). The V gene's germline CDR1 is MNHEY and CDR2 SMNVEV (reference sequence). Trimming took 0 bases from V and 10 from J, leaving 10 bases between them. The CDR3 covers 13 residues.

This clonotype was seen repeatedly, ten times or more. The chain links TRBV12-3 or TRBV12-4 to TRBJ2-7, with D possibly being TRBD2 (6 bases). Trimming pared 2 bases from V and 5 bases from J, leaving 13 bases between. The CDR3 has 14 amino acids. CDR3 DNA sequence: TGTGCCAGCAGTTTATCGGGGGAGGAGGACGAGCAGTACTTC. This codes for CASSLSGEEDEQYF.

This clonotype was counted between two and nine times. This rearrangement joins TRBV15 to TRBJ2-2; 8 nucleotides agree with TRBD1. With V trimmed by 3 bases and J by 0 bases, 3 bases remained unmatched. The CDR3 totals 16 residues. Germline V lookup: CDR1 LNHNV, CDR2 YYDKDF (reference sequence). DNA of the CDR3: TGTGCCACCAGCAGTAGACAGGGGTCGAACACCGGGGAGCTGTTTTTT. Translating it yields CATSSRQGSNTGELFF. Supplemented by reference TRBV15 and TRBJ2-2, the full variable domain reads DAMVIQNPRYQVTQFGKPVTLSCSQTLNHNVMYWYQQKSSQAPKLLFHYYDKDFNNEADTPDNFQSRRPNTSFCFLDIRSPGLGDTAMYLCATSSRQGSNTGELFFGEGSRLTVL.

In its sample, this clonotype was seen many times. The chain recombines TRBV7-2 with TRBJ2-7; the D gene is possibly TRBD2 (6 bases). There are 14 residues in the CDR3. V was shortened by 6 bases and J by 9 bases, with 21 bases between the two germline ends. Germline CDR1 is SGHTA and CDR2 is FQGNSA. CDR3 region: CASSSSSALRGQYF. CDR3 nucleotides: TGTGCCAGCAGTTCCTCTAGCGCCCTACGAGGGCAGTACTTC.

Comments on this clonotype: This may be a read error: a much more frequent sequence differs by one nucleotide. The chain recombines TRBV20-1 with TRBJ2-7, with a weak D call TRBD1 (6 bases). The CDR3 is made up of 12 amino acids. Germline V lookup: CDR1 DFQATT, CDR2 SNEGSKA (reference sequence). V lost 6 bases and J 7 bases, leaving 16 bases between the germline ends. The CDR3 reads CSASSRDNEQYF. CDR3 DNA sequence: TGCAGTGCGTCGTCCCGGGACAATGAGCAGTACTTC.